The 18 T cell receptor beta chains listed next were all sequenced from one sample in a study of T cells after yellow fever vaccination. MiXCR, run by TCRdb on the 5' RACE reads, gives a single entry per CDR3 protein. The sample contains 200,000 to 300,000 distinct CDR3 sequences, roughly 3.7% of which appear only once. Sequenced here: PBMCs, sampled 15 days after the yellow fever booster vaccination. These receptors were taken from a man younger than 35 who received the YFV17D yellow fever vaccine.

Many counts were recorded for this clonotype. V is TRBV12-3 or TRBV12-4 and J is TRBJ1-2; 7 positions agree with TRBD1. The V and J ends lost 4 bases and 4 bases, in that order; junction bases with no gene match: 3. The CDR3 is 13 residues long. CDR3 sequence reads: CASSSGQFYGYTF. Here the CDR3 DNA reads TGTGCCAGCAGTTCGGGACAGTTCTATGGCTACACCTTC.

There are many counts of this clonotype. This chain joins TRBV29-1 and TRBJ2-7; 12 bases match TRBD1. In germline, CDR1 is SQVTM, CDR2 ANQGSEA. This CDR3 spans 14 amino acids. The trim removed 7 bases at V and 2 bases at J, leaving 6 bases unmatched. CDR3 loop: CSARGDRGPYEQYF. The CDR3 DNA sequence: TGCAGCGCAAGAGGGGACAGGGGGCCCTACGAGCAGTACTTC.

There are many counts of this clonotype. The chain links TRBV3-1 to TRBJ1-6; TRBD1 might be the D (6 bases). CDR1 LGHDT and CDR2 YNNKEL come from the germline V gene (reference sequence). The CDR3 is 14 residues long. V was shortened by 4 bases and J by 7 bases, with 11 bases between the two germline ends. The CDR3 coding sequence is TGTGCCAGCAGCCCTGCCAGGGGCAATTCACCCCTCCACTTT. Translating gives CASSPARGNSPLHF.

There are many counts of this clonotype. The chain carries TRBV12-3 or TRBV12-4 and TRBJ1-5; 7 nucleotides align to TRBD1. The CDR3 loop spans 17 amino acids. The V segment lost 3 bases and the J segment 0 bases; nucleotides outside the gene matches: 8. CDR3 sequence (DNA): TGTGCCAGCAGTTTGGCGACAGGGTGGAATAGCAATCAGCCCCAGCATTTT. This sequence encodes CASSLATGWNSNQPQHF.

At least ten counts were recorded for this clonotype. The J gene is TRBJ1-5, the V gene TRBV27, with a tentative D call TRBD1 (6 bases). Looked up from germline, CDR1 is MNHEY and CDR2 is SMNVEV (reference sequence). Trimming left V 9 bases short and J 6 bases short, with 21 bases between. The CDR3 covers 15 residues. The CDR3 spells CARYSEQGSFQPQHF. DNA of the CDR3: TGTGCCAGATACTCCGAACAGGGCTCGTTTCAGCCCCAGCATTTT.

This clonotype was counted at least ten times. The V call is TRBV20-1, the J call TRBJ2-3; 7 positions match TRBD2. Looked up from germline, CDR1 is DFQATT and CDR2 is SNEGSKA (reference sequence). V was pared by 6 bases and J by 2 bases, with 8 bases of the junction left unmatched. The CDR3 has 14 amino acids. The CDR3 sequence is CSAVAGTTTDTQYF. Here the CDR3 DNA reads TGCAGTGCCGTAGCGGGTACTACCACAGATACGCAGTATTTT.

This clonotype was recorded at least ten times. This rearrangement joins TRBV28 to TRBJ1-2; 7 positions agree with TRBD1. The ends lost 6 bases at V and 1 base at J; junction bases unmatched: 11. In germline, CDR1 is MDHEN, CDR2 SYDVKM. CDR3 length: 16 amino acids. The CDR3: CASSTLEGAINYGYTF. The CDR3 DNA follows: TGTGCCAGCAGCACCCTGGAGGGGGCGATTAACTATGGCTACACCTTC.

This clonotype was counted ten times or more. The genes are TRBV18 and TRBJ2-5; TRBD1 or TRBD2 may be the D gene (5 bases each). Between the trimmed V and J ends, which lost 0 bases and 13 bases, there was a span of 18 bases. Germline assignment: CDR1 KGHSH and CDR2 LQKENI. The CDR3 is 14 residues long. The CDR3 nucleotides are TGTGCCAGCTCACCACCGGGGCTTCAGGGACGCCGGTACTTC. Protein sequence: CASSPPGLQGRRYF.

This clonotype was seen at least ten times. V is TRBV4-3 and J is TRBJ2-7; 12 nucleotides match TRBD2. The CDR3 is 20 residues long. The V gene's germline CDR1 is LGHNA and CDR2 YSLEER. V lost 0 bases, J lost 0 bases, and 12 bases stayed unmatched. CDR3 sequence: CASSQDLWTSGATLSYEQYF. The CDR3 coding sequence is TGCGCCAGCAGCCAAGATTTGTGGACTAGCGGGGCCACCCTCTCCTACGAGCAGTACTTC.

This clonotype was seen at least ten times. The chain uses TRBV18 and TRBJ1-1; the match to TRBD1 covers 10 bases. CDR1 is KGHSH, CDR2 LQKENI, per germline. This CDR3 has 14 residues. Unmatched junction bases numbered 2, after V lost 2 bases and J lost 5 bases. The CDR3 spells CASSPRTGGTEAFF. The CDR3, as DNA: TGTGCCAGCTCACCAAGGACAGGGGGTACTGAAGCTTTCTTT.

This clonotype was seen repeatedly, ten times or more. This rearrangement joins TRBV20-1 to TRBJ1-6; D gene ambiguous. The germline V gene encodes CDR1 DFQATT and CDR2 SNEGSKA (reference sequence). V was clipped by 6 bases and J by 4 bases, with 13 bases between them. This CDR3 has 14 amino acids. The CDR3 loop is CSASQDFYNSPLHF. The CDR3 bases are TGCAGTGCGTCTCAAGATTTTTATAATTCACCCCTCCACTTT.

In its sample, this clonotype was seen many times. The chain joins TRBV20-1 to TRBJ2-1; tentatively, D is TRBD2 (5 bases). Germline V gene data show CDR1 as DFQATT and CDR2 as SNEGSKA (reference sequence). The CDR3 runs 14 residues. V was cut by 4 bases and J by 0 bases, with 10 bases left in between. The CDR3 protein is CSATVATSYNEQFF. The CDR3 nucleotides are TGCAGTGCTACTGTAGCGACCTCCTACAATGAGCAGTTCTTC.

This clonotype was recorded many times. The CDR3, as DNA: TGTGCCAGCAGTTTCGTCAGGGGTTCACCCCTCCACTTT. Translation gives CASSFVRGSPLHF. This chain links TRBV27 with TRBJ1-6; weak D call: TRBD1 (6 bases). CDR1 MNHEY and CDR2 SMNVEV come from the germline V gene (reference sequence). CDR3 length: 13 amino acids. Deletions cut 3 bases from V and 9 bases from J, with 9 bases between.

This clonotype was observed at least ten times. The chain links TRBV7-8 to TRBJ2-5; possibly TRBD1 or TRBD2 for D (5 bases each). Deletions cut 7 bases from V and 4 bases from J, with 19 bases between. CDR1 is SGHVS, CDR2 FQNEAQ, per germline. The CDR3 is 15 amino acids. CDR3 loop: CASTLLRDRIETQYF. CDR3 sequence (DNA): TGTGCCAGCACCCTACTTCGGGACCGGATAGAGACCCAGTACTTC.

This clonotype appeared many times. The rearrangement links TRBV28 to TRBJ1-5, with a tentative D call TRBD1 (6 bases). This CDR3 has 15 residues. V was pared by 10 bases and J by 7 bases, with 23 bases between. Germline-derived CDR1 and CDR2 are MDHEN and SYDVKM. The CDR3 here is CATTRQVASGQPQHF. CDR3 bases: TGTGCCACCACACGACAGGTCGCGTCAGGCCAGCCCCAGCATTTT.

Many counts were recorded for this clonotype. V usage is TRBV7-6 and J usage is TRBJ1-1, with 8 bases lining up with TRBD1. The germline V gene has CDR1 SGHVS and CDR2 FNYEAQ. This CDR3 region has 17 residues. V lost 4 bases to trimming and J lost 11 bases; unmatched junction nucleotides: 21. CDR3 bases: TGTGCCAGCAGCTCCCCTTACTCGGGACAGGCCAAAAACGTGGCTTTCTTT. Its translation: CASSSPYSGQAKNVAFF.

The V and J genes are TRBV4-3 and TRBJ1-6; D gene uncertain. Per germline, CDR1 LGHNA and CDR2 YSLEER. V lost 0 bases to trimming and J lost 11 bases, with 11 bases between them. The CDR3 runs 14 residues. The CDR3 DNA reads TGCGCCAGCAGCCAAGATACGGGGAGCGCACCCCTCCACTTT. It translates to CASSQDTGSAPLHF.

This clonotype was found once. V is TRBV20-1 and J is TRBJ2-6, with 7 bases matching TRBD1. This CDR3 is built from 15 residues. In germline, CDR1 is DFQATT, CDR2 SNEGSKA (reference sequence). J gave up 0 bases and V 6 bases, and 5 bases lay outside the gene matches. CDR3: CSAGDRNSGANVLTF. CDR3 nucleotide sequence: TGCAGTGCAGGGGACAGAAACTCTGGGGCCAACGTCCTGACTTTC.